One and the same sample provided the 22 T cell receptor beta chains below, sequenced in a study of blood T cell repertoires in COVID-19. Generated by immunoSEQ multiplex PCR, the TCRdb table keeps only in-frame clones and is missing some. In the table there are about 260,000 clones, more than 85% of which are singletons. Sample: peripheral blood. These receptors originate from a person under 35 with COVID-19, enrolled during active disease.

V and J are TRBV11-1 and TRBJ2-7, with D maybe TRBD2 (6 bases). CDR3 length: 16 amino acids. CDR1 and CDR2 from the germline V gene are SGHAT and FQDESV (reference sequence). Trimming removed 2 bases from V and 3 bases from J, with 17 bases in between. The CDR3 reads CASSLSLATVRYEQYF. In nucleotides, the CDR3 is TGTGCCAGCAGCTTATCGCTAGCGACTGTCCGCTACGAGCAGTACTTC. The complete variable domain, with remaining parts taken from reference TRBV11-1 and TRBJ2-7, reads EAEVAQSPRYKITEKSQAVAFWCDPISGHATLYWYRQILGQGPELLVQFQDESVVDDSQLPKDRFSAERLKGVDSTLKIQPAELGDSAMYLCASSLSLATVRYEQYFGPGTRLTVT.

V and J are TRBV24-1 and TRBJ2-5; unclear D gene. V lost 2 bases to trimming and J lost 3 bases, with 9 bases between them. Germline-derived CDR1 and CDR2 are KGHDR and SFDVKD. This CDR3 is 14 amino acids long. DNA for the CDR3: TGTGCCACCAGTGATTCCGTCCAGAAAGAGACCCAGTACTTC. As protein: CATSDSVQKETQYF.

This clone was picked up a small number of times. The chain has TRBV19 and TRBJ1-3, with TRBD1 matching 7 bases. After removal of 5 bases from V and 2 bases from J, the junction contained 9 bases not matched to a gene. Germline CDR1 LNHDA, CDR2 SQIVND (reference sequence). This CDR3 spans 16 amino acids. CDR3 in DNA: TGTGCCAGTAGTTACACGACAGGGAGGCCTGGAAACACCATATATTTT. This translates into CASSYTTGRPGNTIYF.

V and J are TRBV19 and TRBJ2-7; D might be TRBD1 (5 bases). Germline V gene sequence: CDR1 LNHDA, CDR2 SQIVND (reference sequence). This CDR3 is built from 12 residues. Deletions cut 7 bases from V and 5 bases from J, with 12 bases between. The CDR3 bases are TGTGCCAGTAAGGGGCCCGAGAACGAGCAGTACTTC. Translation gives CASKGPENEQYF.

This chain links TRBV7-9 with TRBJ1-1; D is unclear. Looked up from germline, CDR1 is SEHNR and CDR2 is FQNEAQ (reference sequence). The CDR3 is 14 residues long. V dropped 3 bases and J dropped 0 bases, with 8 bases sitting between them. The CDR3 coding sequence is TGTGCCAGCAGCTTGCCTAAGCTGAACACTGAAGCTTTCTTT. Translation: CASSLPKLNTEAFF.

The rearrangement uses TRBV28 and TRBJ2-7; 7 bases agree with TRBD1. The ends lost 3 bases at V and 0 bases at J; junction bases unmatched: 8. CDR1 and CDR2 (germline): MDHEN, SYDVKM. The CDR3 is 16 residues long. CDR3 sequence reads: CASSFRPGTVSYEQYF. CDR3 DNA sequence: TGTGCCAGCAGTTTTCGTCCCGGGACAGTCTCCTACGAGCAGTACTTC.

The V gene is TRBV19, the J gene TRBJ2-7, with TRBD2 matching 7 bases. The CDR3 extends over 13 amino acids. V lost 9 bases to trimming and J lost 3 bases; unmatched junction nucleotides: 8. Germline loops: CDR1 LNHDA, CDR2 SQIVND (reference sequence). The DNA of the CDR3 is TGTGCCAGCGGAAAAAGCGGGAACTACGAGCAGTACTTC. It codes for CASGKSGNYEQYF.

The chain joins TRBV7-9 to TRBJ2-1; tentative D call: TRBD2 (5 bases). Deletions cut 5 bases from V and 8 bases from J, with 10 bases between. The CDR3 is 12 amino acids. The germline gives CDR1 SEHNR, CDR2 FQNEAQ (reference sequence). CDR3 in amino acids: CASSQTSDEQFF. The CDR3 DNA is TGTGCCAGCAGCCAAACTAGTGATGAGCAGTTCTTC.

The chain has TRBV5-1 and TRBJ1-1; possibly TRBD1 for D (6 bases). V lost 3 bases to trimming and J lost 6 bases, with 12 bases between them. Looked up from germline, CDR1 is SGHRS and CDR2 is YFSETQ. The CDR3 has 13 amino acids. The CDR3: CASSSEQGAEAFF. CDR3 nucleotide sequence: TGCGCCAGCAGCTCGGAACAGGGAGCTGAAGCTTTCTTT.

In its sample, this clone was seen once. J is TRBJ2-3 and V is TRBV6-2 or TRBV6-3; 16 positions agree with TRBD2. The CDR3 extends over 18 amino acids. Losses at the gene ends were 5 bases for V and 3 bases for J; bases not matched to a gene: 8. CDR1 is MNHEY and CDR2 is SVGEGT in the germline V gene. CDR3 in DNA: TGTGCCAGCAGTCCCGGGACTAGCGGGAGGGCACCGACAGATACGCAGTATTTT. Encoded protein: CASSPGTSGRAPTDTQYF.

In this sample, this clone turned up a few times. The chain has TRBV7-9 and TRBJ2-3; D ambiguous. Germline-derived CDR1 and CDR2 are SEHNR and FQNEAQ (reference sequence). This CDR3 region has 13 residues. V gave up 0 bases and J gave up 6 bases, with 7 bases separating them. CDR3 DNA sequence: TGTGCCAGCAGCTTAGCGATCGGGGATACGCAGTATTTT. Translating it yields CASSLAIGDTQYF.

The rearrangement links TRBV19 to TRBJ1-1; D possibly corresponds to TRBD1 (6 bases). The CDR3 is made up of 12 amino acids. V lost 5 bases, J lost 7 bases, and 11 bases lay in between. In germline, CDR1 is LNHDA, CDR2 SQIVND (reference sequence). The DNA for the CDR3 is TGTGCCAGTAGTTCAGGGGCGATTGAAGCTTTCTTT. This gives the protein CASSSGAIEAFF.

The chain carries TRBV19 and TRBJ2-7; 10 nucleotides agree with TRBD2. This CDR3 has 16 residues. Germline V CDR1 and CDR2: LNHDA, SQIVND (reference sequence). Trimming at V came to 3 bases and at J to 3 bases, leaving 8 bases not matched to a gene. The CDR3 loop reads CASSIYASGSVYEQYF. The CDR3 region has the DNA TGTGCCAGTAGTATTTATGCTAGCGGGAGCGTCTACGAGCAGTACTTC.

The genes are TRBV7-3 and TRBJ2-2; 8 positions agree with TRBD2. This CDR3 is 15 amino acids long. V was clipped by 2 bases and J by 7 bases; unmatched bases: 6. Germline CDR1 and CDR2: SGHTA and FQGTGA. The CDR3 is CASSLGSGISGELFF. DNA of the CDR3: TGTGCCAGCAGCTTAGGTAGCGGGATTAGCGGGGAGCTGTTTTTT.

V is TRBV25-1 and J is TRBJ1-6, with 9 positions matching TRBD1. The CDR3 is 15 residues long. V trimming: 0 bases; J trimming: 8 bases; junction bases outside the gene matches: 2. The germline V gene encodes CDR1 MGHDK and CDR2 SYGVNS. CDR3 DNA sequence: TGTGCCAGCAGTGAATACGGACAGGGGTATTCACCCCTCCACTTT. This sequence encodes CASSEYGQGYSPLHF.

The CDR3 loop reads CASSQEGAGGLSQYF. CDR3 coding DNA: TGCGCCAGCAGCCAAGAGGGCGCGGGCGGTTTGTCCCAGTACTTC. The chain recombines TRBV4-1 with TRBJ2-5; maybe TRBD2 (5 bases). This CDR3 is built from 15 residues. Trimming left V 0 bases short and J 9 bases short, with 17 bases between. The germline V gene has CDR1 MGHRA and CDR2 YSYEKL.

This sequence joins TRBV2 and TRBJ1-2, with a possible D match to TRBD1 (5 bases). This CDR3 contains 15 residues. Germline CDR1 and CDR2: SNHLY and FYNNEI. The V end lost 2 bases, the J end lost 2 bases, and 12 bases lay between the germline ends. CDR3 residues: CASSEISRANYGYTF. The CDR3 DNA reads TGTGCCAGCAGTGAAATAAGCAGGGCCAACTATGGCTACACCTTC. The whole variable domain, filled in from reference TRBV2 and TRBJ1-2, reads EPEVTQTPSHQVTQMGQEVILRCVPISNHLYFYWYRQILGQKVEFLVSFYNNEISEKSEIFDDQFSVERPDGSNFTLKIRSTKLEDSAMYFCASSEISRANYGYTFGSGTRLTVV.

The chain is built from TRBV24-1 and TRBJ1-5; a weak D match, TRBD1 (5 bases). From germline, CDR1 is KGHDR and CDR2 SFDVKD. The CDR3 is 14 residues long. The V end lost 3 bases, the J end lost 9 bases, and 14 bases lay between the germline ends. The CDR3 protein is CATSDTTVPGPQHF. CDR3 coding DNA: TGTGCCACCAGTGATACGACAGTCCCTGGGCCCCAGCATTTT.

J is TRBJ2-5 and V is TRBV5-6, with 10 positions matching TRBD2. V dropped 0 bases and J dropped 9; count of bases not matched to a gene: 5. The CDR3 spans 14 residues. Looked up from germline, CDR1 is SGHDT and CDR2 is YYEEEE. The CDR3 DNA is TGTGCCAGCAGCTTGGGACTAGCGGGTCGGGCCCAGTACTTC. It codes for CASSLGLAGRAQYF. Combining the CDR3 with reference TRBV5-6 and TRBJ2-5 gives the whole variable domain DAGVTQSPTHLIKTRGQQVTLRCSPKSGHDTVSWYQQALGQGPQFIFQYYEEEERQRGNFPDRFSGHQFPNYSSELNVNALLLGDSALYLCASSLGLAGRAQYFGPGTRLLVL.

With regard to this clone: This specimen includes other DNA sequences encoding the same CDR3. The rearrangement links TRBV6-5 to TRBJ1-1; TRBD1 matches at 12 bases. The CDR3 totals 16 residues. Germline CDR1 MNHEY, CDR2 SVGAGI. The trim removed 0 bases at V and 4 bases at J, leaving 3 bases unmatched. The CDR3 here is CASSYSGQGAGTEAFF. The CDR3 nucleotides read TGTGCCAGCAGTTACTCGGGACAGGGGGCAGGCACTGAAGCTTTCTTT.

The DNA for the CDR3 is TGTGCCAGCAGCTTACGGACTACGGCGCACAATGAGCAGTTCTTC. It translates to CASSLRTTAHNEQFF. This chain links TRBV5-6 with TRBJ2-1; weak D call: TRBD2 (6 bases). The CDR3 spans 15 residues. The germline gives CDR1 SGHDT, CDR2 YYEEEE. Trimming stripped 2 bases from V and 5 bases from J, with 14 bases between.

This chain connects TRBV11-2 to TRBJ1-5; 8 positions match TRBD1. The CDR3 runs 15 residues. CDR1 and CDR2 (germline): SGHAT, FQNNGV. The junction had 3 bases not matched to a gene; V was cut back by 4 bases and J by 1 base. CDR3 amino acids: CASSYGQGSNQPQHF. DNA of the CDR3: TGTGCCAGCAGCTACGGACAGGGCAGCAATCAGCCCCAGCATTTT.